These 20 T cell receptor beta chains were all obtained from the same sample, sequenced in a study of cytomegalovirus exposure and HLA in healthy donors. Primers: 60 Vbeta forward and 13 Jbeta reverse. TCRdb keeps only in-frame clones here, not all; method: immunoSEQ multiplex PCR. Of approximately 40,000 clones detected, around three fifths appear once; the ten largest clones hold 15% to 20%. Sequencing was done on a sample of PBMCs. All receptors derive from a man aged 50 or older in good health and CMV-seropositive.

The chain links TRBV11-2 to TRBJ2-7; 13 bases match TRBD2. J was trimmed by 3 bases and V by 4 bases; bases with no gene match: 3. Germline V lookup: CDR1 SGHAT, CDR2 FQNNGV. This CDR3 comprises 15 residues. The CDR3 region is CASSSRLAGGYEQYF. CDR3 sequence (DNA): TGTGCCAGCAGCTCAAGACTAGCGGGGGGCTACGAGCAGTACTTC.

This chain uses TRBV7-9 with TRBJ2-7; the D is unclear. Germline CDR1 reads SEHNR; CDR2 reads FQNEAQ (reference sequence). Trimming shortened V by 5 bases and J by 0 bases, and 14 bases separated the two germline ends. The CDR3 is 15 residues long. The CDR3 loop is CASSPMLTSSYEQYF. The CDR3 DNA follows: TGTGCCAGCAGCCCGATGCTCACGAGCTCCTACGAGCAGTACTTC.

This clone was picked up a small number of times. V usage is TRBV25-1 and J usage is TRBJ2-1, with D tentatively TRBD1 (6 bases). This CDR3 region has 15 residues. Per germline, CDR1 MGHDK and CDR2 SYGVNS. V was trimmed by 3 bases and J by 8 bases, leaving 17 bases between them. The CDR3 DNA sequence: TGTGCCAGCAGTGAGGGGGACATCGGCGCCTATGAGCAGTTCTTC. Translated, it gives CASSEGDIGAYEQFF.

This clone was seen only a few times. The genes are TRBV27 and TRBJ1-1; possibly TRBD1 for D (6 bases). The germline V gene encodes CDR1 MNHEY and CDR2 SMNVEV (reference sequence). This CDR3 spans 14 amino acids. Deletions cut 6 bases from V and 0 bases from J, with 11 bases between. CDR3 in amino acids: CASRPGQLNTEAFF. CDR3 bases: TGTGCCAGCAGGCCGGGACAACTGAACACTGAAGCTTTCTTT.

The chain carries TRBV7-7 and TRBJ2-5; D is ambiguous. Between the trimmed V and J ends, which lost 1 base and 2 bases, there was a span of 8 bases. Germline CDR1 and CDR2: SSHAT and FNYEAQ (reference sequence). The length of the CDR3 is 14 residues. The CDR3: CASSLGVGQETQYF. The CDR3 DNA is TGTGCCAGCAGCTTAGGAGTCGGGCAAGAGACCCAGTACTTC. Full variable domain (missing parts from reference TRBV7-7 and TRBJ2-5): GAGVSQSPRYKVTKRGQDVTLRCDPISSHATLYWYQQALGQGPEFLTYFNYEAQPDKSGLPSDRFSAERPEGSISTLTIQRTEQRDSAMYRCASSLGVGQETQYFGPGTRLLVL.

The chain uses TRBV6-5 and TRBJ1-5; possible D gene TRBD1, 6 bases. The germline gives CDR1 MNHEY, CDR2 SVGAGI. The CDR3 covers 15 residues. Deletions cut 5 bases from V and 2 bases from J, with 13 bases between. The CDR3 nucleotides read TGTGCCAGCAGTCGTACAGGGAACGGCAATCAGCCCCAGCATTTT. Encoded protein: CASSRTGNGNQPQHF.

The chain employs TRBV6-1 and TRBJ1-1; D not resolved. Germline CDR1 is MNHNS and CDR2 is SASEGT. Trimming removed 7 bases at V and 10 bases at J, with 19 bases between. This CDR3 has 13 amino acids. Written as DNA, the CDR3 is TGTGCCAGCACTAGAATAGGATGGCTTGTAGCTTTCTTT. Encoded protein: CASTRIGWLVAFF.

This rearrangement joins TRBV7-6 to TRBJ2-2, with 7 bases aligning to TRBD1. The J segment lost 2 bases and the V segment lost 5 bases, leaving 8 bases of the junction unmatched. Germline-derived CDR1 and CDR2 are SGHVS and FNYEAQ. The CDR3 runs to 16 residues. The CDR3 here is CASSPGQAANTGELFF. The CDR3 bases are TGTGCCAGCAGCCCCGGACAGGCAGCCAACACCGGGGAGCTGTTTTTT.

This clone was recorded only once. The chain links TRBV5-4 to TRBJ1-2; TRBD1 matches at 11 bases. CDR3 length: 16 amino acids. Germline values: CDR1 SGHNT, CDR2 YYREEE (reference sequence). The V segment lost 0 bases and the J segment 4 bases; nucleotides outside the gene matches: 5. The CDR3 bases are TGTGCCAGCAGCTTGGGGGGACAGGGGGGCCTCTATGGCTACACCTTC. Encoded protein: CASSLGGQGGLYGYTF.

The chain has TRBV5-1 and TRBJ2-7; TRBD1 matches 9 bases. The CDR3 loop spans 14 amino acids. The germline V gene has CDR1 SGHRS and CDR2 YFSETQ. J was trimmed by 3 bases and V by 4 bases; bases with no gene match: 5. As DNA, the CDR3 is TGCGCCAGCAGCGTGGGACAGGGACGCTACGAGCAGTACTTC. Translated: CASSVGQGRYEQYF.

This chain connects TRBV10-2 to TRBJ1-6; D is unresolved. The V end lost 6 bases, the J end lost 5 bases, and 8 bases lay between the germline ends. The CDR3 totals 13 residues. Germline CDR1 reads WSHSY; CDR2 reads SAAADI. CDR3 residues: CASRVQNNSPLHF. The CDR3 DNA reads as TGCGCCAGCAGAGTGCAGAATAATTCACCCCTCCACTTT.

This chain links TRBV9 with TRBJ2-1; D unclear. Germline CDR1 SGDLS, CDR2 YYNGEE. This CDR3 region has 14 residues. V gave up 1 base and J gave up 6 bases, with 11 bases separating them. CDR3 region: CASSVLSPSNEQFF. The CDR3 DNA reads TGTGCCAGCAGCGTACTTAGTCCGTCCAATGAGCAGTTCTTC.

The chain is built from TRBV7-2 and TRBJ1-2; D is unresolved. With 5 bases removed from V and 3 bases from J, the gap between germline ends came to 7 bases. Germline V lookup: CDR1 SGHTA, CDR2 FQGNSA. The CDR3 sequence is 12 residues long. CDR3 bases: TGTGCCAGCAGCCCACAAGACTATGGCTACACCTTC. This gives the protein CASSPQDYGYTF.

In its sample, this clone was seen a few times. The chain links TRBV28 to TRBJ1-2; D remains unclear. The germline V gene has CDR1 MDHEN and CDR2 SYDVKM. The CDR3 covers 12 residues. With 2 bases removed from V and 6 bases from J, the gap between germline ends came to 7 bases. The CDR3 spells CASSLVTDGYTF. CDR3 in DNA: TGTGCCAGCAGTTTAGTAACAGATGGCTACACCTTC.

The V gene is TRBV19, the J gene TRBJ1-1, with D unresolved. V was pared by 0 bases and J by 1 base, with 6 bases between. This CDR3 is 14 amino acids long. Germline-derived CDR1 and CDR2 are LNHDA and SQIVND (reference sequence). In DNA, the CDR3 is TGTGCCAGTAGTATAGATCGACAGAACACTGAAGCTTTCTTT. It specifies CASSIDRQNTEAFF.

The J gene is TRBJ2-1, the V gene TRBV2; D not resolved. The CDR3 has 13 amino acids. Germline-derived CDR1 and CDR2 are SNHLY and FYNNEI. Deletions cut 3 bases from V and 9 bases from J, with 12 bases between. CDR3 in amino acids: CASSDRSVGEQFF. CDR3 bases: TGTGCCAGCAGTGATCGCTCGGTCGGTGAGCAGTTCTTC.

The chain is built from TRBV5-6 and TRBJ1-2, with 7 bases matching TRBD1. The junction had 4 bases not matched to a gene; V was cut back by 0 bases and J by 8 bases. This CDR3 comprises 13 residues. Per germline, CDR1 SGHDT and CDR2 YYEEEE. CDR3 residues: CASSLDRGSGYTF. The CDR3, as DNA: TGTGCCAGCAGCTTGGACAGGGGATCGGGCTACACCTTC.

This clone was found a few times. Written as DNA, the CDR3 is TGTGCCAGCAGTCCCGCGGGCGGAGACTATGGCTACACCTTC. Translated: CASSPAGGDYGYTF. The chain combines TRBV6-5 with TRBJ1-2, with unresolved D. The CDR3 covers 14 residues. V lost 5 bases, J lost 3 bases, and 13 bases lay in between. From germline, CDR1 is MNHEY and CDR2 SVGAGI.

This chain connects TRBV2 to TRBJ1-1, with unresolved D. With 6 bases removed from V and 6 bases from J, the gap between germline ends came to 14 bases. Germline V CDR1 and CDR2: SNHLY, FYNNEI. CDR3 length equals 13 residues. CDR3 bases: TGTGCCAGCAGGTGGGAGGGCGTTTCTGAAGCTTTCTTT. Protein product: CASRWEGVSEAFF.

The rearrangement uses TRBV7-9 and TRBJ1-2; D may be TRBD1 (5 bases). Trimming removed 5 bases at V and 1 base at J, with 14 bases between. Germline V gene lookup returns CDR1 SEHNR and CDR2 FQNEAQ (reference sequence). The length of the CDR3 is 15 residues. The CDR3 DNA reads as TGTGCCAGCAGCCTTCAGGGATATGATAACTATGGCTACACCTTC. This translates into CASSLQGYDNYGYTF.